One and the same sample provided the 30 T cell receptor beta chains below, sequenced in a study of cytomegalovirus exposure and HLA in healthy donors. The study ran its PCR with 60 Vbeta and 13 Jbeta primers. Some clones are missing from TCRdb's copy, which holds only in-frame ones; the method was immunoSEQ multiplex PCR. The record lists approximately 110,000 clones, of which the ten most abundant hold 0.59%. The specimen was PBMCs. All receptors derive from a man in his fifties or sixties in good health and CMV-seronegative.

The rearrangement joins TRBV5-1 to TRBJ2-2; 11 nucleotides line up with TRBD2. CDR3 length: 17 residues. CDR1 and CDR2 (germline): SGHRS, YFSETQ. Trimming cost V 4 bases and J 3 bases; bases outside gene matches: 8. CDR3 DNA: TGCGCCAGCAGCCCAAACCCGACTAGCGGGGACACCGGGGAGCTGTTTTTT. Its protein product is CASSPNPTSGDTGELFF. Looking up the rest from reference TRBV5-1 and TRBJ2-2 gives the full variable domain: KAGVTQTPRYLIKTRGQQVTLSCSPISGHRSVSWYQQTPGQGLQFLFEYFSETQRNKGNFPGRFSGRQFSNSRSEMNVSTLELGDSALYLCASSPNPTSGDTGELFFGEGSRLTVL.

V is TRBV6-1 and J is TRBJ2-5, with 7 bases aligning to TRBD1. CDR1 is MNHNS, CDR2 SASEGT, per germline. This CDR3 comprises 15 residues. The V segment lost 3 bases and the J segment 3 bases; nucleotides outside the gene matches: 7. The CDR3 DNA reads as TGTGCCAGCAGTGAGGGACCGGGACAGAAAGAGACCCAGTACTTC. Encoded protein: CASSEGPGQKETQYF.

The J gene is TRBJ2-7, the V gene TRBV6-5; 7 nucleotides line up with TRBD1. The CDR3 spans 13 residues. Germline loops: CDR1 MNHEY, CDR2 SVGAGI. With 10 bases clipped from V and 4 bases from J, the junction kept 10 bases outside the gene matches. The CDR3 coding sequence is TGTGCCACCGTCCGTGGCAGGGGGTACGAGCAGTACTTC. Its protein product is CATVRGRGYEQYF.

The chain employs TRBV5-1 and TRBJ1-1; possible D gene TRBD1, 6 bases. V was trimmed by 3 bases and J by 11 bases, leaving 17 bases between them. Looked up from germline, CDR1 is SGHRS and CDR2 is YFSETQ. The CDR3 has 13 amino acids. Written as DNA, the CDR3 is TGCGCCAGCAGCTCAGGGCTCAGGGGAGACGCTTTCTTT. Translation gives CASSSGLRGDAFF.

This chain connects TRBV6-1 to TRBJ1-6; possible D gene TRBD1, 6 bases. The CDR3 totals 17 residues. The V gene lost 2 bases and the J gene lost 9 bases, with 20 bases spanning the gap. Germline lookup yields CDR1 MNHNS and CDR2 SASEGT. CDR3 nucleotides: TGTGCCAGCAGTGAAAGTGGGGGCGCTTTCGTCGGTTCACCCCTCCACTTT. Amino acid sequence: CASSESGGAFVGSPLHF.

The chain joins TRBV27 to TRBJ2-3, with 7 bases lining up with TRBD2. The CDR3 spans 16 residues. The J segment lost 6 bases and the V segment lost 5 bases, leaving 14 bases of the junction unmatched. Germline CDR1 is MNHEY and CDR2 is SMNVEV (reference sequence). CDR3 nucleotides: TGTGCCAGCAGTCCCTGGGCTAGCGGACGTCCGGATACGCAGTATTTT. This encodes CASSPWASGRPDTQYF.

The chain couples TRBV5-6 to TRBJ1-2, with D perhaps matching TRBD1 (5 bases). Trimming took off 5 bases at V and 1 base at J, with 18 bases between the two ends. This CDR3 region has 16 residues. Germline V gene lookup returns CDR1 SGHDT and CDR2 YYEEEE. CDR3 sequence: CASSPLIQEFNYGYTF. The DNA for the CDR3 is TGTGCCAGCAGTCCTCTTATACAGGAATTTAACTATGGCTACACCTTC. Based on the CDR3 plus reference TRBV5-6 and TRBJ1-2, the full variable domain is DAGVTQSPTHLIKTRGQQVTLRCSPKSGHDTVSWYQQALGQGPQFIFQYYEEEERQRGNFPDRFSGHQFPNYSSELNVNALLLGDSALYLCASSPLIQEFNYGYTFGSGTRLTVV.

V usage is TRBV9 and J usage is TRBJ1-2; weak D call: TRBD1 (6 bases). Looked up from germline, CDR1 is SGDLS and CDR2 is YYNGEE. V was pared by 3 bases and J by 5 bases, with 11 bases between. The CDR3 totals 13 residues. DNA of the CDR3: TGTGCCAGCAGCGACGGGACATTATATGGCTACACCTTC. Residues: CASSDGTLYGYTF.

The CDR3 loop is CASMRDRRYEQYF. CDR3 in DNA: TGTGCCAGCATGCGGGACAGGCGATACGAGCAGTACTTC. The chain uses TRBV6-5 and TRBJ2-7, with TRBD1 matching over 8 bases. Germline-derived CDR1 and CDR2 are MNHEY and SVGAGI. V shed 7 bases, J shed 4 bases, and the junction held 6 bases outside the gene matches. CDR3 length equals 13 residues.

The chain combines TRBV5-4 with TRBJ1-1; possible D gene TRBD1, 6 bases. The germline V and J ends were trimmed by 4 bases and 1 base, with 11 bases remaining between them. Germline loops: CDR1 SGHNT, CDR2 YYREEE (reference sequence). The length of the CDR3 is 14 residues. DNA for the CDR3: TGTGCCAGCAGCGGCGAGGGGGAGAACACTGAAGCTTTCTTT. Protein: CASSGEGENTEAFF.

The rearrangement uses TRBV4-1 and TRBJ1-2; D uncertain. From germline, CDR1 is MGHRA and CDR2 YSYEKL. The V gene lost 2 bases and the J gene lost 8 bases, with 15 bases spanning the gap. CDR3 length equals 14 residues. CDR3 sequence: CASSQQVPIAGYTF. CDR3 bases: TGCGCCAGCAGCCAACAGGTTCCAATTGCGGGCTACACCTTC.

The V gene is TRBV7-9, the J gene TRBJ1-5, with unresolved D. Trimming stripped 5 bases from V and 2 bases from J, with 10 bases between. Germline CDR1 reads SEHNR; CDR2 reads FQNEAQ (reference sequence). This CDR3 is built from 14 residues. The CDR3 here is CASSPIGGNQPQHF. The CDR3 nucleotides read TGTGCCAGCAGCCCGATAGGAGGCAATCAGCCCCAGCATTTT.

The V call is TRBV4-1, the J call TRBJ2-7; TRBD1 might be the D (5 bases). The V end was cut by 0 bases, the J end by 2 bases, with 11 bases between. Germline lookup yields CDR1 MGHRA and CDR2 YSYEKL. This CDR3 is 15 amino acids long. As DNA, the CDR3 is TGCGCCAGCAGCCAAGATCCTACAGGAACCTACGAGCAGTACTTC. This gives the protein CASSQDPTGTYEQYF.

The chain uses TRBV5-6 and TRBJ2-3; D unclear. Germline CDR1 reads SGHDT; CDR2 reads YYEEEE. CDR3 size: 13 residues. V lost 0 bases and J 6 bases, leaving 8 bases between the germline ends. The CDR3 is CASSLGALDTQYF. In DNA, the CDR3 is TGTGCCAGCAGCTTGGGCGCTCTCGATACGCAGTATTTT.

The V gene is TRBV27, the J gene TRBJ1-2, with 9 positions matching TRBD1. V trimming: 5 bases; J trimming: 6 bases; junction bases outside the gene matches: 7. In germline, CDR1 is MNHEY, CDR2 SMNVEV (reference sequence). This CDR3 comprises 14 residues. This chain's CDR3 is CASSPPGQGNGYTF. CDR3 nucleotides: TGTGCCAGCAGTCCACCCGGACAGGGGAATGGCTACACCTTC.

CDR3 protein: CASSYGGAVETQYF. In DNA form, the CDR3 reads TGTGCCAGCAGTTACGGTGGGGCGGTGGAGACCCAGTACTTC. The genes are TRBV6-5 and TRBJ2-5; perhaps TRBD1 as D (5 bases). The CDR3 runs to 14 residues. CDR1 MNHEY and CDR2 SVGAGI come from the germline V gene. V dropped 2 bases and J dropped 5 bases, with 12 bases sitting between them.

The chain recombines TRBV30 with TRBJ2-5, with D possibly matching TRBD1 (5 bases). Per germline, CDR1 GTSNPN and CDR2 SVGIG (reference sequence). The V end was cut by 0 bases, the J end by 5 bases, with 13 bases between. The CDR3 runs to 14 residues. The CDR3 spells CAWSVPGMFETQYF. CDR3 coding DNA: TGTGCCTGGAGTGTACCAGGGATGTTCGAGACCCAGTACTTC.

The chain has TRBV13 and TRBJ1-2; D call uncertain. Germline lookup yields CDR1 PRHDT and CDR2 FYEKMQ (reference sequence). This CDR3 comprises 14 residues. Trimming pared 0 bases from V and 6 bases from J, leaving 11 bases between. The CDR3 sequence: CASSLGFARDGYTF. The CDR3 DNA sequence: TGTGCCAGCAGCTTAGGCTTCGCTCGGGATGGCTACACCTTC.

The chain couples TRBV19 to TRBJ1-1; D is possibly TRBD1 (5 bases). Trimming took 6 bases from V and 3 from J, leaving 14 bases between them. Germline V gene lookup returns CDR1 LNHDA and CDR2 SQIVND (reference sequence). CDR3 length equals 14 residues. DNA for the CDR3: TGTGCCAGTAGACCCTGGGGCGGAGACACTGAAGCTTTCTTT. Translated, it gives CASRPWGGDTEAFF.

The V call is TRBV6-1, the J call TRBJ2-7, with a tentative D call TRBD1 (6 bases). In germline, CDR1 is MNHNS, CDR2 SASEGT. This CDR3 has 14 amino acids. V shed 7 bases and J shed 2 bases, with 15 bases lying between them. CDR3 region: CASNRGQTAYEQYF. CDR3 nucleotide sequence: TGTGCCAGCAATAGGGGACAAACAGCCTACGAGCAGTACTTC.

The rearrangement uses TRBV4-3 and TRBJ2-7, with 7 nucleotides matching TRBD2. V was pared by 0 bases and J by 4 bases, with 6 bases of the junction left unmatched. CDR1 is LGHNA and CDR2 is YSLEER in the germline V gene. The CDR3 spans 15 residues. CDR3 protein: CASSQDGGEGYEQYF. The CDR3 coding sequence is TGCGCCAGCAGCCAAGATGGAGGGGAGGGATACGAGCAGTACTTC.

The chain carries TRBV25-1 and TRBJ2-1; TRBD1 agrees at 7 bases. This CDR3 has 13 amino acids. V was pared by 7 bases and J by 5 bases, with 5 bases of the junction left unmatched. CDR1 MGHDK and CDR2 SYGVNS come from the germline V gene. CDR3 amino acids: CASNRGGHNEQFF. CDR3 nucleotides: TGTGCCAGCAACAGGGGTGGGCACAATGAGCAGTTCTTC.

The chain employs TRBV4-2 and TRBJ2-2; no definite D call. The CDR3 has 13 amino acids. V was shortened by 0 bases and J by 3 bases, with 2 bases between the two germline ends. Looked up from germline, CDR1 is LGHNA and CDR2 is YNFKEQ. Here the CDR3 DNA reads TGTGCCAGCAGCCAAGACTACACCGGGGAGCTGTTTTTT. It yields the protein CASSQDYTGELFF.

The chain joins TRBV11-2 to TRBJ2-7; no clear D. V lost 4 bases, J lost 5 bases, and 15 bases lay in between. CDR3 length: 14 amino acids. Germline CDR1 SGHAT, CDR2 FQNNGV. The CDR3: CASSSLWMRHEQYF. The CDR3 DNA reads TGTGCCAGCAGCTCTCTCTGGATGAGGCACGAGCAGTACTTC.

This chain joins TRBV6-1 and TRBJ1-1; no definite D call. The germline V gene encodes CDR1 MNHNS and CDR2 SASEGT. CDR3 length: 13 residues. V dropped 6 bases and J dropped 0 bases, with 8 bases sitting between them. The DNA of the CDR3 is TGTGCCAGCAGATATACAATGAACACTGAAGCTTTCTTT. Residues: CASRYTMNTEAFF.

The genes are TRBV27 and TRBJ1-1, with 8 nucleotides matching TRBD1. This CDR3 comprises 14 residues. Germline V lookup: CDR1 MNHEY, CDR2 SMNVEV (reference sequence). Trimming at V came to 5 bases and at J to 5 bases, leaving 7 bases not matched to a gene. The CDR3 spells CASSDRGPSTEAFF. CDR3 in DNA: TGTGCCAGCAGTGACAGGGGACCCTCTACTGAAGCTTTCTTT.

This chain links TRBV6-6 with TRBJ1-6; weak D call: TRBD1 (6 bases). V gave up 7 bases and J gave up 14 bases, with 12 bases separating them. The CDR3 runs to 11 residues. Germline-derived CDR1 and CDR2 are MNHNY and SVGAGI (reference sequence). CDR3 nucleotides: TGTGCCAGCATTGGAACAGGGACCCTCCACTTT. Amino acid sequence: CASIGTGTLHF.

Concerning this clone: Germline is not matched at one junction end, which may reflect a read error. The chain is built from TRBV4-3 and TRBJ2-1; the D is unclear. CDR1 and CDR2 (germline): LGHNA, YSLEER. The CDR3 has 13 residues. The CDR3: CASSQGPLLEQFF. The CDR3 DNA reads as TGCGCCAGCAGTCAAGGTCCCCTTCTTGAGCAGTTCTTC.

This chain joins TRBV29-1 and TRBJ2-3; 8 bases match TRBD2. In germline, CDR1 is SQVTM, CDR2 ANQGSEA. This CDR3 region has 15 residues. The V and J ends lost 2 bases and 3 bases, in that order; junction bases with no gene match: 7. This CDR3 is CSVEPGGVSTDTQYF. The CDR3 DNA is TGCAGCGTTGAACCCGGGGGGGTATCAACAGATACGCAGTATTTT.

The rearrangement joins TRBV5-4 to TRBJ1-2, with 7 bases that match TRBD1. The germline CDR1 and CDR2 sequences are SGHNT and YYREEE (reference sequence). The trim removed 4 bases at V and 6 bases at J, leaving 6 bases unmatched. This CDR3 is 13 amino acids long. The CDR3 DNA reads TGTGCCAGCAGCACCCCCGGGACAGATGGCTACACCTTC. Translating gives CASSTPGTDGYTF. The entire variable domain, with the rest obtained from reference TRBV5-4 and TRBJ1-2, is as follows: ETGVTQSPTHLIKTRGQQVTLRCSSQSGHNTVSWYQQALGQGPQFIFQYYREEENGRGNFPPRFSGLQFPNYSSELNVNALELDDSALYLCASSTPGTDGYTFGSGTRLTVV.